The 32 T cell receptor beta chains given below trace back to one sample, sequenced in a study of shared clonotypes between healthy human individuals. This table comes from immunoSEQ multiplex PCR, and its TCRdb copy is limited to in-frame clones, with some not included. Counted here are millions of clones, more than 90% occurring once; the ten biggest clones make up over 0.12%. The specimen was naive CD4+ T cells sorted from blood. Noted subset: CD45RA+ positively selected. These TCRs come from a man aged 18 to 30 in good health.

The chain combines TRBV9 with TRBJ2-3; TRBD1 might be the D (6 bases). Trimming stripped 3 bases from V and 1 base from J, with 15 bases between. This CDR3 region has 16 residues. CDR1 is SGDLS, CDR2 YYNGEE, per germline. The CDR3 sequence is CASSAQQGRGTDTQYF. The CDR3 DNA reads as TGTGCCAGCAGCGCCCAACAGGGTCGGGGCACAGATACGCAGTATTTT.

V and J are TRBV7-2 and TRBJ2-2; D is possibly TRBD1 or TRBD2 (6 bases each). The germline V gene has CDR1 SGHTA and CDR2 FQGNSA. The CDR3 length is 15 residues. Trimming cost V 5 bases and J 7 bases, with 17 bases left between them. DNA for the CDR3: TGTGCCAGCAGCCCTCCCCACGGGGGCAGCGGGGAGCTGTTTTTT. It is translated as CASSPPHGGSGELFF.

The rearrangement uses TRBV6-1 and TRBJ2-5, with 13 nucleotides matching TRBD2. The germline V gene encodes CDR1 MNHNS and CDR2 SASEGT. Trimming at V came to 5 bases and at J to 9 bases, leaving 6 bases not matched to a gene. The CDR3 is 14 amino acids. CDR3 nucleotides: TGTGCCAGCAGTTCTACTAGCGGGAGGGCGGCCCAGTACTTC. It specifies CASSSTSGRAAQYF.

The chain employs TRBV28 and TRBJ1-4; TRBD1 might be the D (6 bases). The CDR3 has 17 amino acids. The V end lost 4 bases, the J end lost 4 bases, and 19 bases lay between the germline ends. Germline V lookup: CDR1 MDHEN, CDR2 SYDVKM. CDR3 loop: CASSSPLSRGNNEKLFF. The CDR3 DNA is TGTGCCAGCAGTTCCCCTTTGAGCAGGGGAAATAATGAAAAACTGTTTTTT.

V usage is TRBV28 and J usage is TRBJ2-7, with D tentatively TRBD1 (6 bases). Trimming shortened V by 7 bases and J by 0 bases, and 16 bases separated the two germline ends. CDR1 is MDHEN, CDR2 SYDVKM, per germline. The CDR3 runs 15 residues. CDR3 in amino acids: CASKYKQGFSYEQYF. Here the CDR3 DNA reads TGTGCCAGCAAGTACAAACAGGGCTTCTCCTACGAGCAGTACTTC.

This clone showed up just a few times. The chain links TRBV18 to TRBJ1-6; D is ambiguous. Germline V gene lookup returns CDR1 KGHSH and CDR2 LQKENI. There are 13 residues in the CDR3. Trimming removed 3 bases at V and 13 bases at J, with 13 bases between. The CDR3 region is CASSPYVSSPLHF. DNA of the CDR3: TGTGCCAGCTCACCGTATGTCAGCAGTCCCCTCCACTTT.

The rearrangement joins TRBV19 to TRBJ2-2, with D unclear. Trimming shortened V by 7 bases and J by 7 bases, and 13 bases separated the two germline ends. Germline lookup yields CDR1 LNHDA and CDR2 SQIVND (reference sequence). The CDR3 spans 13 residues. This chain's CDR3 is CASTPPGYGELFF. As DNA, the CDR3 is TGTGCCAGTACCCCCCCCGGGTACGGGGAGCTGTTTTTT.

This chain uses TRBV19 with TRBJ1-2; TRBD1 agrees at 7 bases. V gave up 4 bases and J gave up 7 bases; unmatched junction bases: 12. The length of the CDR3 is 15 residues. Germline CDR1 is LNHDA and CDR2 is SQIVND (reference sequence). CDR3 DNA: TGTGCCAGTAGTAACCGGGACAGTATTCTTGGTGGCTACACCTTC. This codes for CASSNRDSILGGYTF.

This chain uses TRBV5-4 with TRBJ2-7; no reliable D call. This CDR3 has 13 residues. V lost 4 bases and J lost 3, with 11 bases in between. Germline lookup yields CDR1 SGHNT and CDR2 YYREEE (reference sequence). CDR3 in DNA: TGTGCCAGCAGCGACCGGGTCAACTACGAGCAGTACTTC. Amino acid sequence: CASSDRVNYEQYF.

The rearrangement links TRBV7-3 to TRBJ2-7, with a tentative D call TRBD2 (5 bases). Trimming shortened V by 2 bases and J by 7 bases, and 9 bases separated the two germline ends. The CDR3 extends over 12 amino acids. Germline V gene sequence: CDR1 SGHTA, CDR2 FQGTGA. CDR3 bases: TGTGCCAGCAGCTTAGATCGAGGGGAGCAGTACTTC. Protein: CASSLDRGEQYF.

Remarks on this clone: Different DNA sequences within this sample yield the same CDR3. The V and J genes are TRBV4-3 and TRBJ1-1; D is perhaps TRBD1 (6 bases). Germline CDR1 and CDR2: LGHNA and YSLEER. V was cut by 1 base and J by 0 bases, with 6 bases left in between. This CDR3 has 14 residues. CDR3 protein: CASSQGQVNTEAFF. The CDR3 region has the DNA TGCGCCAGCAGCCAAGGACAGGTGAACACTGAAGCTTTCTTT.

There are a few counts of this clone. CDR3 protein: CASSPQAFVTEAFF. CDR3 in DNA: TGTGCCAGCAGCCCCCAGGCGTTCGTCACTGAAGCTTTCTTT. This sequence joins TRBV27 and TRBJ1-1; D remains ambiguous. There are 14 residues in the CDR3. Germline assignment: CDR1 MNHEY and CDR2 SMNVEV (reference sequence). The V gene lost 6 bases and the J gene lost 4 bases, with 15 bases spanning the gap.

The genes are TRBV5-1 and TRBJ1-6; 7 bases line up with TRBD1. The germline V gene has CDR1 SGHRS and CDR2 YFSETQ. Unmatched junction bases numbered 7, after V lost 3 bases and J lost 10 bases. This CDR3 has 14 residues. The CDR3 reads CASSSTGVGSPLHF. CDR3 in DNA: TGCGCCAGCAGCTCCACAGGGGTAGGCTCACCCCTCCACTTT.

V is TRBV5-6 and J is TRBJ2-7; D unclear. The V end was cut by 0 bases, the J end by 3 bases, with 7 bases between. This CDR3 has 13 residues. Germline CDR1 SGHDT, CDR2 YYEEEE. The CDR3 spells CASSLAQIYEQYF. The CDR3 DNA sequence: TGTGCCAGCAGCTTGGCACAGATCTACGAGCAGTACTTC.

This chain uses TRBV6-5 with TRBJ1-4; TRBD1 matches at 8 bases. Per the germline V gene, CDR1 is MNHEY and CDR2 is SVGAGI. The CDR3 consists of 14 residues. V was pared by 6 bases and J by 5 bases, with 5 bases of the junction left unmatched. CDR3 sequence (DNA): TGTGCCAGCAGGGGACAGGCAGGGAATGAAAAACTGTTTTTT. Amino acid sequence: CASRGQAGNEKLFF.

The chain joins TRBV9 to TRBJ2-3; TRBD2 matches 11 bases. Germline-derived CDR1 and CDR2 are SGDLS and YYNGEE. V lost 3 bases and J lost 5; bases outside the gene matches: 14. This CDR3 is built from 18 residues. The DNA for the CDR3 is TGTGCCAGCAGCGCACCGGCTAGCGGGGGGCCAGGCAAAGATACGCAGTATTTT. Translated, it gives CASSAPASGGPGKDTQYF.

The chain links TRBV7-8 to TRBJ2-7; tentatively, D is TRBD1 or TRBD2 (5 bases each). This CDR3 has 16 residues. Trimming took off 2 bases at V and 7 bases at J, with 21 bases between the two ends. Looked up from germline, CDR1 is SGHVS and CDR2 is FQNEAQ. In nucleotides, the CDR3 is TGTGCCAGCAGCTTAAATGGGGCAGGGCGGAGGAGTGAGCAGTACTTC. Protein sequence: CASSLNGAGRRSEQYF.

On this clone: The sample contains more than one DNA sequence encoding this CDR3. The gene calls are TRBV5-1 and TRBJ2-7; D uncertain. Per germline, CDR1 SGHRS and CDR2 YFSETQ. V lost 0 bases to trimming and J lost 2 bases, with 9 bases between them. This CDR3 is built from 14 residues. Written as DNA, the CDR3 is TGCGCCAGCAGCTTGGAAGGGCGCCCCTACGAGCAGTACTTC. Amino acid sequence: CASSLEGRPYEQYF. Supplemented by reference TRBV5-1 and TRBJ2-7, the full variable domain reads KAGVTQTPRYLIKTRGQQVTLSCSPISGHRSVSWYQQTPGQGLQFLFEYFSETQRNKGNFPGRFSGRQFSNSRSEMNVSTLELGDSALYLCASSLEGRPYEQYFGPGTRLTVT.

About this clone: Other DNA sequences in the same sample also yield this CDR3. The gene calls are TRBV7-9 and TRBJ2-3, with 10 bases that match TRBD2. The CDR3 sequence is 15 residues long. Germline CDR1 SEHNR, CDR2 FQNEAQ (reference sequence). Trimming took 3 bases from V and 3 from J; bases not matched to a gene: 3. The CDR3 here is CASSLASGRTDTQYF. The CDR3 DNA reads TGTGCCAGCAGCTTGGCTAGCGGGAGAACAGATACGCAGTATTTT. Filled out from reference TRBV7-9 and TRBJ2-3, the complete variable domain reads DTGVSQNPRHKITKRGQNVTFRCDPISEHNRLYWYRQTLGQGPEFLTYFQNEAQLEKSRLLSDRFSAERPKGSFSTLEIQRTEQGDSAMYLCASSLASGRTDTQYFGPGTRLTVL.

The chain couples TRBV5-6 to TRBJ2-7, with 13 bases aligning to TRBD2. This CDR3 contains 15 residues. J gave up 1 base and V 4 bases, and 2 bases lay outside the gene matches. Germline V gene lookup returns CDR1 SGHDT and CDR2 YYEEEE. CDR3 loop: CASSGGLAGSYEQYF. CDR3 in DNA: TGTGCCAGCAGCGGGGGACTAGCGGGATCCTACGAGCAGTACTTC. The full variable domain, completed using reference TRBV5-6 and TRBJ2-7, is DAGVTQSPTHLIKTRGQQVTLRCSPKSGHDTVSWYQQALGQGPQFIFQYYEEEERQRGNFPDRFSGHQFPNYSSELNVNALLLGDSALYLCASSGGLAGSYEQYFGPGTRLTVT.

This sequence joins TRBV10-1 and TRBJ2-5, with D possibly TRBD1 on 6 matching bases. Gene TRBJ2-7 matches the end of the DNA better, so the J call may be wrong. CDR1 WNHNN and CDR2 SYGVQD come from the germline V gene (reference sequence). The CDR3 is 12 amino acids. DNA for the CDR3: TGCGCCAGCAGTGACGGACAGTACGAGCAGTACTTC. Translation: CASSDGQYEQYF.

The V gene is TRBV21-1, the J gene TRBJ2-7. TRBV21-1 is a pseudogene locus. This CDR3 spans 15 amino acids. The CDR3 region is CASSKRGRVPYEQYF. CDR3 nucleotides: TGTGCCAGCAGCAAAAGGGGACGTGTCCCCTACGAGCAGTACTTC.

The chain recombines TRBV5-4 with TRBJ2-1; 13 bases are shared with TRBD2. The V segment lost 5 bases and the J segment 4 bases; nucleotides outside the gene matches: 6. The CDR3 has 16 residues. The germline V gene has CDR1 SGHNT and CDR2 YYREEE (reference sequence). This CDR3 reads CASRTGLAGTYNEQFF. As DNA, the CDR3 is TGTGCCAGCAGAACGGGACTAGCGGGGACTTACAATGAGCAGTTCTTC.

The sample holds a few counts of this clone. Other DNA sequences in this sample translate to the same CDR3. The chain couples TRBV4-2 to TRBJ1-2; 8 positions match TRBD1. Per germline, CDR1 LGHNA and CDR2 YNFKEQ. J was trimmed by 0 bases and V by 3 bases; bases with no gene match: 0. The CDR3 runs to 14 residues. CDR3 region: CASSQTGANYGYTF. In DNA form, the CDR3 reads TGTGCCAGCAGCCAGACAGGGGCTAACTATGGCTACACCTTC.

This clone showed up just once. The rearrangement joins TRBV28 to TRBJ2-7; the D gene is possibly TRBD2 (5 bases). In germline, CDR1 is MDHEN, CDR2 SYDVKM. V was clipped by 1 base and J by 7 bases, with 17 bases between them. The CDR3 has 15 amino acids. The CDR3, as DNA: TGTGCCAGCAGTTTATCACCCAGCGGCCGAACGGAGCAGTACTTC. Its protein product is CASSLSPSGRTEQYF.

This clone was seen once. This chain's CDR3 is CASSGTGGTGYNNQPQHF. CDR3 coding DNA: TGTGCCAGCAGCGGGACAGGGGGGACAGGGTATAACAATCAGCCCCAGCATTTT. The chain couples TRBV7-2 to TRBJ1-5; 11 nucleotides match TRBD1. Looked up from germline, CDR1 is SGHTA and CDR2 is FQGNSA. After removal of 5 bases from V and 3 bases from J, the junction contained 12 bases not matched to a gene. The CDR3 extends over 18 amino acids.

About this clone itself: The sample holds other DNA sequences that translate to the same CDR3. V and J are TRBV5-1 and TRBJ1-1; D possibly corresponds to TRBD1 (5 bases). Germline CDR1 and CDR2: SGHRS and YFSETQ. Trimming took 4 bases from V and 1 from J, leaving 11 bases between them. The CDR3 has 14 residues. The CDR3 coding sequence is TGCGCCAGCAGCGGGCAGGGAGGGAACACTGAAGCTTTCTTT. Translated, it gives CASSGQGGNTEAFF.

J is TRBJ2-1 and V is TRBV19, with 9 positions matching TRBD2. This CDR3 is built from 15 residues. Losses at the gene ends were 4 bases for V and 4 bases for J; bases not matched to a gene: 5. CDR1 and CDR2 (germline): LNHDA, SQIVND (reference sequence). The CDR3 nucleotides are TGTGCCAGTAGTACCGCTAGCGGGGTTTACAATGAGCAGTTCTTC. Its translation: CASSTASGVYNEQFF.

J is TRBJ1-1 and V is TRBV30; D is perhaps TRBD1 (6 bases). V lost 3 bases to trimming and J lost 1 base, with 12 bases between them. CDR1 and CDR2 (germline): GTSNPN, SVGIG (reference sequence). The CDR3 loop spans 14 amino acids. CDR3 amino acids: CAWRRGARNTEAFF. The CDR3 coding sequence is TGTGCCTGGAGGCGGGGGGCGCGGAACACTGAAGCTTTCTTT.

This clone was counted a single time. The V call is TRBV9, the J call TRBJ2-2; 11 bases agree with TRBD1. Germline V gene data show CDR1 as SGDLS and CDR2 as YYNGEE. The CDR3 covers 17 residues. The V gene end was trimmed by 4 bases and the J gene end by 6 bases; junction bases not matched to a gene: 11. The chain's CDR3 is CASSPQWGQGGPGELFF. CDR3 sequence (DNA): TGTGCCAGCAGCCCCCAATGGGGACAGGGGGGGCCCGGGGAGCTGTTTTTT.

The chain links TRBV5-8 to TRBJ2-3; the D call may be TRBD1 or TRBD2 (5 bases each). Trimming removed 5 bases from V and 3 bases from J, with 7 bases in between. Germline V gene sequence: CDR1 SGHTS, CDR2 YDEGEE. CDR3 length: 12 amino acids. The CDR3: CASRGRTDTQYF. CDR3 bases: TGTGCCAGCAGGGGACGGACAGATACGCAGTATTTT.

This chain links TRBV9 with TRBJ2-5, with 10 bases fitting TRBD2. This CDR3 has 17 residues. Germline trimming cut 4 bases from V and 4 bases from J; bases unmatched to any gene: 13. Germline V gives CDR1 SGDLS, CDR2 YYNGEE. In DNA form, the CDR3 reads TGTGCCAGCAGCCCACCCTGGGCTAGCGGGAGCGGAGAGACCCAGTACTTC. Translating it yields CASSPPWASGSGETQYF.